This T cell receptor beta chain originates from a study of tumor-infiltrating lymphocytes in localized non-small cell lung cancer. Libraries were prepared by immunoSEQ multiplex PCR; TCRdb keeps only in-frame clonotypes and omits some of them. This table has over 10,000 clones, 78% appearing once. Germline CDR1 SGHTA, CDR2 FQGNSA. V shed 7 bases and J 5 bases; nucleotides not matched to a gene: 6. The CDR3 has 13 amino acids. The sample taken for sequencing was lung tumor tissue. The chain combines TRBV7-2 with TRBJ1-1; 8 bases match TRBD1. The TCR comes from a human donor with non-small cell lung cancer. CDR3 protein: CASTLDRETEAFF. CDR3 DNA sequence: TGTGCCAGCACCCTGGACAGGGAGACTGAAGCTTTCTTT.